This T cell receptor (beta chain) was recovered during a study of T-cell memory formation after mild COVID-19. Study as a whole: TCR clusters were mostly confined to one donor each. Study results and caveats: Pre-infection memory already had some responding clones, implying cross-reactive memory joined. A second wave of clones peaked on day 37, and their SARS-CoV-2 specificity went unconfirmed.

The CDR3 covers 13 residues. Germline values: CDR1 SQVTM, CDR2 ANQGSEA. TCRdb passed the 5' RACE reads through MiXCR, listing each CDR3 protein once. The table has hundreds of thousands of distinct CDR3 sequences, over 25% seen once; the top ten hold roughly 13%. Notes on this clonotype: Its cognate antigen is unknown. One end of the junction fails to match germline, which may point to a read error.

Material for sequencing was PBMCs or a T cell subset sorted from them (not recorded which). The clonotype comes from an adult woman who had mild COVID-19 (a few samples of this study predate the infection). Cell type and time point are not known. The rearrangement links TRBV29-1 to TRBJ2-7; D unresolved. The CDR3 sequence: CSVATRFTYEQYF. CDR3 sequence (DNA): TGCAGTGTTGCTACGCGTTTCACCTACGAGCAGTACTTC.